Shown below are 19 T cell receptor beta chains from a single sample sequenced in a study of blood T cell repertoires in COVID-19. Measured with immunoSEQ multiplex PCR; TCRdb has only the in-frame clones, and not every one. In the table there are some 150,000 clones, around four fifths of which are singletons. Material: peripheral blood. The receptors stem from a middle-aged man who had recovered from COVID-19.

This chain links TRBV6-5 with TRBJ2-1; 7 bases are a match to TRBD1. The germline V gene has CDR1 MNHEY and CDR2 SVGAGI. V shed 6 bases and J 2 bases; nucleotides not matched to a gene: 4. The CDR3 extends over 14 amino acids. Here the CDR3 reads CASSSGQAYNEQFF. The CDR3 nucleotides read TGTGCCAGCAGCTCCGGACAGGCCTACAATGAGCAGTTCTTC.

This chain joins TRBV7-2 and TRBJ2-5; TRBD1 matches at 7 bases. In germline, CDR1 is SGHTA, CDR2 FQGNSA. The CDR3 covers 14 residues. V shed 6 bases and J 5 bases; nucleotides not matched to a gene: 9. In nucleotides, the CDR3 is TGTGCCAGCAGTGGTAGACAGGGCAGGGAGACCCAGTACTTC. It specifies CASSGRQGRETQYF.

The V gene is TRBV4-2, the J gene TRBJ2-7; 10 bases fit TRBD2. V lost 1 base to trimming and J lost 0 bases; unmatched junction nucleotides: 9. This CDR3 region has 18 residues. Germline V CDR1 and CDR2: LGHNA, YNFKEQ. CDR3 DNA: TGTGCCAGCAGCCAAGTTTCTAGCGGGAGCTTCCCCTCCTACGAGCAGTACTTC. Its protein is CASSQVSSGSFPSYEQYF.

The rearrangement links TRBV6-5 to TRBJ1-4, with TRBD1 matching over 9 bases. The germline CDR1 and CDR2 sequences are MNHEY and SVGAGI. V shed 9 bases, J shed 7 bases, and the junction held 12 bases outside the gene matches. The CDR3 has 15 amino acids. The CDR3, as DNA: TGTGCCAGTTACTCCTTTGGACAGGGGACTGAAAAACTGTTTTTT. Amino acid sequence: CASYSFGQGTEKLFF.

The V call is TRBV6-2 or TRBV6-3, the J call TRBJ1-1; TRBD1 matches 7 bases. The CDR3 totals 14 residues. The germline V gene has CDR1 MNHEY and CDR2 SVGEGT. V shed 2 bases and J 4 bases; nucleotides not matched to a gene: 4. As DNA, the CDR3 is TGTGCCAGCAGTTACCGCCGACAGGGCACTGAAGCTTTCTTT. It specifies CASSYRRQGTEAFF.

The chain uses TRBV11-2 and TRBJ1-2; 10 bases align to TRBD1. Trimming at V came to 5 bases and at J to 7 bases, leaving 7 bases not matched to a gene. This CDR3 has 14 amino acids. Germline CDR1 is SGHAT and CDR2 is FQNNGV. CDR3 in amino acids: CASSLTDRGSGYTF. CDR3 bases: TGTGCCAGCAGCCTTACGGACAGGGGGAGTGGCTACACCTTC.

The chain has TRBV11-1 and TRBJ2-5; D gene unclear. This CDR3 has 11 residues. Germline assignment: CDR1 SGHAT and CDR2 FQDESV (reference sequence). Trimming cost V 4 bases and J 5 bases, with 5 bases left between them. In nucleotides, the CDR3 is TGTGCCAGCAGCTACGGGGAGACCCAGTACTTC. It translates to CASSYGETQYF.

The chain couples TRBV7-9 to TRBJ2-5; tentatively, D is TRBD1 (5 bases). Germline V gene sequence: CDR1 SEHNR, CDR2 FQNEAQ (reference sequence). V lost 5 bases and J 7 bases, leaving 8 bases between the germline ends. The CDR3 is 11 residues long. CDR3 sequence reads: CASSKQGTQYF. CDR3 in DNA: TGTGCCAGCAGCAAGCAGGGGACCCAGTACTTC.

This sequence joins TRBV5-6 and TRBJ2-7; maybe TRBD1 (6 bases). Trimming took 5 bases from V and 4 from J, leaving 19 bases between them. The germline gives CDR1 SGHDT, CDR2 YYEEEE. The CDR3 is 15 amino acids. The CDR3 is CASSWQGSVLYEQYF. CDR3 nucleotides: TGTGCCAGCAGTTGGCAGGGGTCCGTCTTATACGAGCAGTACTTC.

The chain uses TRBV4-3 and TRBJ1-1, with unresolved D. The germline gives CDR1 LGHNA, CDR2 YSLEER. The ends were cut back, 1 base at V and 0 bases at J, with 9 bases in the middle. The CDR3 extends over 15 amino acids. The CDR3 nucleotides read TGCGCCAGCAGCCAAGTACGCGGTGTGAACACTGAAGCTTTCTTT. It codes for CASSQVRGVNTEAFF.

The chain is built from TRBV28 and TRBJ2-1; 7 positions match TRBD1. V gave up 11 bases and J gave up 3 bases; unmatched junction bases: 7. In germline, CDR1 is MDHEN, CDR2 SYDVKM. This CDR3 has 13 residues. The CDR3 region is CAYRRDSYNEQFF. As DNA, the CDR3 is TGTGCCTATCGCCGGGACAGCTACAATGAGCAGTTCTTC. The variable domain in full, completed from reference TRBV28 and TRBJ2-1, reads DVKVTQSSRYLVKRTGEKVFLECVQDMDHENMFWYRQDPGLGLRLIYFSYDVKMKEKGDIPEGYSVSREKKERFSLILESASTNQTSMYLCAYRRDSYNEQFFGPGTRLTVL.

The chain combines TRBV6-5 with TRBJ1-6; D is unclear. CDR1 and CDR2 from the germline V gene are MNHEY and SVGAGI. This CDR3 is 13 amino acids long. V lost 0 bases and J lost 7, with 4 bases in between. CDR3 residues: CASSYSQNSPLHF. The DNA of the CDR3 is TGTGCCAGCAGTTACTCACAGAATTCACCCCTCCACTTT.

The CDR3 bases are TGTGCCAGCCGAGAAGGGGGGGAGACTGAAGCTTTCTTT. Translated: CASREGGETEAFF. J is TRBJ1-1 and V is TRBV25-1, with D possibly being TRBD1 (6 bases). The CDR3 is 13 amino acids. Looked up from germline, CDR1 is MGHDK and CDR2 is SYGVNS. Trimming left V 8 bases short and J 5 bases short, with 15 bases between.

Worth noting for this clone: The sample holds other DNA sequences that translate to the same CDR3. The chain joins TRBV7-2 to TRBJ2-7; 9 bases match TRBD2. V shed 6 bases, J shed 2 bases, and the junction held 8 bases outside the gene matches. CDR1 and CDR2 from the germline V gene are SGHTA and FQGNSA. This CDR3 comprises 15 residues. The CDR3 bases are TGTGCCAGCAGTATACAGCGGGGGGAGACCTACGAGCAGTACTTC. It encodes CASSIQRGETYEQYF.

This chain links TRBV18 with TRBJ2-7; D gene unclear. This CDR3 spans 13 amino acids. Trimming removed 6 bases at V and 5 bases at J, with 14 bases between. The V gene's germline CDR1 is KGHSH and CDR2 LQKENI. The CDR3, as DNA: TGTGCCAGCTCTCCGCGAAGTGGAGACGAGCAGTACTTC. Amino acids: CASSPRSGDEQYF. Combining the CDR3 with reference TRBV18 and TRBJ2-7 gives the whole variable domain NAGVMQNPRHLVRRRGQEARLRCSPMKGHSHVYWYRQLPEEGLKFMVYLQKENIIDESGMPKERFSAEFPKEGPSILRIQQVVRGDSAAYFCASSPRSGDEQYFGPGTRLTVT.

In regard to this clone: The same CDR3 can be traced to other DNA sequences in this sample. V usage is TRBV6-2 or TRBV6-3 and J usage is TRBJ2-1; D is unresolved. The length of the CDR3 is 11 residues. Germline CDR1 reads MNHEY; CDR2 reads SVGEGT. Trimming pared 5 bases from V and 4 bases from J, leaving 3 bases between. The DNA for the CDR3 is TGTGCCAGCAGTCTGTACAATGAGCAGTTCTTC. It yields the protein CASSLYNEQFF.

CDR3 amino acids: CASSIDGQALYSNQPQHF. The CDR3 region has the DNA TGTGCCAGTAGTATAGATGGGCAGGCCCTCTATAGCAATCAGCCCCAGCATTTT. The chain carries TRBV19 and TRBJ1-5; D not certain. This CDR3 has 18 amino acids. Trimming took off 0 bases at V and 0 bases at J, with 15 bases between the two ends. Germline V gene data show CDR1 as LNHDA and CDR2 as SQIVND (reference sequence).

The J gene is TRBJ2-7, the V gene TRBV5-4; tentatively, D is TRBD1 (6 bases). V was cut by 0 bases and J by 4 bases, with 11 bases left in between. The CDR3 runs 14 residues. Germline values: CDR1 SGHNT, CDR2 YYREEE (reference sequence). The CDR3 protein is CASSLALGAYEQYF. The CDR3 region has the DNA TGTGCCAGCAGCTTGGCCCTGGGGGCGTACGAGCAGTACTTC.

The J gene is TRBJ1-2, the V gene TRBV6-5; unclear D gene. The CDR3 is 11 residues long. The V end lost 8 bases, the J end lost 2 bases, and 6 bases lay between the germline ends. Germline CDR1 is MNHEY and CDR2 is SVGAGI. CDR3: CASGPNYGYTF. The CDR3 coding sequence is TGTGCCAGCGGGCCAAACTATGGCTACACCTTC.